Listed below are T cell receptor beta chains from one sample, sequenced in a study of CD4 T cells in relation to SARS-CoV-2 and coronaviruses. Libraries were prepared by immunoSEQ multiplex PCR; TCRdb keeps only in-frame clonotypes and omits some of them. The repertoire holds 23,000 or so clones, with about 75% as singletons. These receptors have no identified antigens. The sample consisted of CD4+ T cells from PBMCs, cultured in vitro. Receptors originate from a human donor in good health. Both conserved end residues are part of each CDR3. Each record gives: D gene, clone size, V gene, J gene, CDR3 protein, CDR3 DNA. A D gene is named only where the DNA matches it firmly. Where a row states a size, it is once, few, many or the class of an expanded clone; other rows omit it.

>-|-|TRBV29-1|TRBJ1-1
CSVEGSARNTEAFF
TGCAGCGTTGAAGGCTCTGCCAGGAATACTGAAGCTTTCTTT
>-|-|TRBV7-8|TRBJ2-7
CASSIDGYEQYF
TGTGCCAGCAGCATCGACGGGTACGAGCAGTACTTC
>TRBD2|once|TRBV7-3|TRBJ2-2
CASSLLAGEGTGELFF
TGTGCCAGCAGCTTACTAGCGGGAGAGGGGACCGGGGAGCTGTTTTTT
>TRBD2|once|TRBV7-3|TRBJ2-1
CASSLGTGTSGIHSYNEQFF
TGTGCCAGCAGCTTGGGGACCGGGACTAGCGGAATCCACTCCTACAATGAGCAGTTCTTC
>-|-|TRBV30|TRBJ1-3
CAWRGGGNTIYF
TGTGCCTGGAGAGGCGGTGGAAACACCATATATTTT
>-|-|TRBV5-1|TRBJ1-4
CASSLIFVGSTENEKLFF
TGCGCCAGCAGCTTAATATTTGTTGGGTCTACGGAAAATGAAAAACTGTTTTTT
>TRBD1|-|TRBV5-1|TRBJ2-3
CASSPLPDRGPADTQYF
TGCGCCAGCAGCCCCCTGCCAGACAGGGGGCCTGCAGATACGCAGTATTTT
>TRBD2|-|TRBV6-5|TRBJ2-1
CASSTGTSGSYEQFF
TGTGCCAGCAGCACCGGGACTAGCGGGAGCTATGAGCAGTTCTTC
>TRBD1|-|TRBV5-1|TRBJ2-5
CASSSAGQGLWETQYF
TGCGCCAGCAGCTCGGCCGGACAGGGACTTTGGGAGACCCAGTACTTC
>-|-|TRBV7-9|TRBJ1-2
CASSSPTGTTDGYTF
TGTGCCAGCAGCTCCCCCACTGGGACAACGGATGGCTACACCTTC
>TRBD2|-|TRBV4-1|TRBJ2-1
CASSQLTTSGSGNEQFF
TGCGCCAGCAGCCAACTGACGACTAGCGGGAGTGGAAATGAGCAGTTCTTC
>-|-|TRBV5-1|TRBJ2-2
CASSLPSAANTGELFF
TGCGCCAGCAGCTTGCCTAGCGCGGCGAACACCGGGGAGCTGTTTTTT
>-|-|TRBV7-8|TRBJ1-2
CASSLATLEGYTF
TGTGCCAGCAGCTTAGCGACTCTGGAAGGCTACACCTTC
>-|-|TRBV14|TRBJ1-2
CASSQVAGLGGYTF
TGTGCCAGCAGCCAAGTGGCGGGACTGGGCGGCTACACCTTC
>TRBD2|-|TRBV19|TRBJ2-3
CASSRGLAGFQDTQYF
TGTGCCAGTAGTAGGGGACTAGCGGGATTCCAAGATACGCAGTATTTT
>-|-|TRBV6-4|TRBJ2-3
CASSVGASETDTQYF
TGTGCCAGCAGTGTTGGGGCTAGCGAAACAGATACGCAGTATTTT
>TRBD1|-|TRBV28|TRBJ2-5
CASSSQQGVQETQYF
TGTGCCAGCAGTTCTCAACAGGGGGTCCAAGAGACCCAGTACTTC